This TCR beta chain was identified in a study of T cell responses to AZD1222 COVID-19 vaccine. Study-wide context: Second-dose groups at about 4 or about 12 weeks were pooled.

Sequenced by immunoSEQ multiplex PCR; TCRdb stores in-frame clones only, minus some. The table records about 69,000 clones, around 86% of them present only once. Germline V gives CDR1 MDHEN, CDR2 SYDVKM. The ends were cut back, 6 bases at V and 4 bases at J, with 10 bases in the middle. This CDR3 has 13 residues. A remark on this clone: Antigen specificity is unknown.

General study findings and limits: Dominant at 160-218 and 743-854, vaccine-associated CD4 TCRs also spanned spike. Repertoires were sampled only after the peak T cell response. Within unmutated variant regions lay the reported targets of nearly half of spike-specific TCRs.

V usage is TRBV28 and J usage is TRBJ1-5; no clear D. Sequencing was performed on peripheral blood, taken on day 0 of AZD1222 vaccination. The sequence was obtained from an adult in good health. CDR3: CASSLGRNQPQHF. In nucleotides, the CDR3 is TGTGCCAGCAGCCTTGGGAGGAATCAGCCCCAGCATTTT.